These 17 T cell receptor beta chains were all obtained from the same sample, sequenced in a study of T cell changes during pregnancy in multiple sclerosis. Generated by immunoSEQ multiplex PCR, the TCRdb table keeps only in-frame clones and is missing some. The sample records around 34,000 clones, around nine tenths being singletons. This specimen consisted of CD8+ T cells from peripheral blood mononuclear cells, obtained before pregnancy. The source is a female donor with multiple sclerosis, enrolled in a pregnancy study.

V is TRBV10-1 and J is TRBJ2-1, with 13 bases matching TRBD2. CDR3 size: 15 residues. The germline V gene has CDR1 WNHNN and CDR2 SYGVQD (reference sequence). Losses at the gene ends were 5 bases for V and 8 bases for J; bases not matched to a gene: 6. The CDR3 region is CASSKGLAGDDEQFF. For the CDR3, the DNA is TGCGCCAGCAGTAAAGGACTAGCGGGAGACGATGAGCAGTTCTTC.

The rearrangement uses TRBV4-1 and TRBJ1-5; 7 bases line up with TRBD1. The CDR3 sequence is 16 residues long. Germline trimming cut 1 base from V and 3 bases from J; bases unmatched to any gene: 6. Per germline, CDR1 MGHRA and CDR2 YSYEKL. The CDR3 sequence: CASSQGRDSYNQPQHF. CDR3 DNA sequence: TGCGCCAGCAGCCAAGGCCGGGACAGTTACAATCAGCCCCAGCATTTT.

This rearrangement joins TRBV19 to TRBJ2-5; D unresolved. Trimming pared 2 bases from V and 3 bases from J, leaving 7 bases between. This CDR3 is built from 13 residues. Germline lookup yields CDR1 LNHDA and CDR2 SQIVND (reference sequence). CDR3 sequence reads: CASSIWAEETQYF. CDR3 DNA: TGTGCCAGTAGTATATGGGCCGAAGAGACCCAGTACTTC.

V gene TRBV7-2 combines with J gene TRBJ1-5; D gene ambiguous. Germline-derived CDR1 and CDR2 are SGHTA and FQGNSA. Trimming took off 4 bases at V and 7 bases at J, with 8 bases between the two ends. The CDR3 is made up of 12 amino acids. The CDR3 region is CASSYGEQPQHF. CDR3 DNA sequence: TGTGCCAGCAGCTACGGGGAACAGCCCCAGCATTTT.

J is TRBJ2-1 and V is TRBV6-6; weak D call: TRBD2 (6 bases). This CDR3 region has 13 residues. V dropped 10 bases and J dropped 8 bases, with 18 bases sitting between them. The germline CDR1 and CDR2 sequences are MNHNY and SVGAGI (reference sequence). The CDR3 reads CATDPGVNDEQFF. CDR3 nucleotide sequence: TGTGCCACGGACCCGGGAGTTAACGATGAGCAGTTCTTC.

V usage is TRBV19 and J usage is TRBJ1-5; the match to TRBD1 covers 10 bases. Germline CDR1 LNHDA, CDR2 SQIVND (reference sequence). V lost 2 bases, J lost 7 bases, and 11 bases stayed unmatched. The CDR3 contains 17 residues. CDR3 nucleotide sequence: TGTGCCAGTAGTATAATCCCGGGACAGGGGTTTTCGCAGCCCCAGCATTTT. Its translation is CASSIIPGQGFSQPQHF. The whole variable domain, filled in from reference TRBV19 and TRBJ1-5, reads DGGITQSPKYLFRKEGQNVTLSCEQNLNHDAMYWYRQDPGQGLRLIYYSQIVNDFQKGDIAEGYSVSREKKESFPLTVTSAQKNPTAFYLCASSIIPGQGFSQPQHFGDGTRLSIL.

V gene TRBV9 combines with J gene TRBJ2-7, with 8 nucleotides matching TRBD1. Per germline, CDR1 SGDLS and CDR2 YYNGEE. The CDR3 has 14 residues. V trimming: 4 bases; J trimming: 5 bases; junction bases outside the gene matches: 8. The CDR3 here is CASSPGGADHEQYF. The CDR3 coding sequence is TGTGCCAGCAGCCCAGGGGGCGCTGACCACGAGCAGTACTTC.

V and J are TRBV4-3 and TRBJ2-5; TRBD1 might be the D (5 bases). Per germline, CDR1 LGHNA and CDR2 YSLEER. CDR3 length: 16 amino acids. Trimming took off 4 bases at V and 4 bases at J, with 19 bases between the two ends. The CDR3 region has the DNA TGCGCCAGCAGCCCCCAGACGAACGTGGGGCGAGAGACCCAGTACTTC. It is translated as CASSPQTNVGRETQYF.

The genes are TRBV4-2 and TRBJ2-2, with D perhaps matching TRBD1 (5 bases). V was shortened by 3 bases and J by 2 bases, with 10 bases between the two germline ends. The germline V gene encodes CDR1 LGHNA and CDR2 YNFKEQ. CDR3 length: 15 residues. The CDR3: CASSQTDYNTGELFF. CDR3 DNA sequence: TGTGCCAGCAGCCAGACAGATTATAACACCGGGGAGCTGTTTTTT.

In its sample, this clone was seen once. J is TRBJ2-1 and V is TRBV13; tentative D call: TRBD2 (6 bases). Looked up from germline, CDR1 is PRHDT and CDR2 is FYEKMQ (reference sequence). Trimming removed 5 bases at V and 9 bases at J, with 11 bases between. This CDR3 is built from 12 residues. DNA for the CDR3: TGTGCCAGCAGCCACCCGGAGGGTGAGCAGTTCTTC. Its translation: CASSHPEGEQFF.

This clone was counted once. The chain employs TRBV29-1 and TRBJ2-3; possible D gene TRBD1, 8 bases. CDR3 length: 20 amino acids. The V gene's germline CDR1 is SQVTM and CDR2 ANQGSEA. The germline V and J ends were trimmed by 4 bases and 2 bases, with 31 bases remaining between them. This chain's CDR3 is CSVAGGRDRLPPRITDTQYF. Here the CDR3 DNA reads TGCAGCGTTGCGGGGGGCCGGGACAGGCTCCCCCCACGGATCACAGATACGCAGTATTTT.

The chain joins TRBV7-9 to TRBJ2-1; 10 positions agree with TRBD2. The V and J ends lost 5 bases and 4 bases, in that order; junction bases with no gene match: 11. CDR3 length: 17 residues. The germline V gene encodes CDR1 SEHNR and CDR2 FQNEAQ (reference sequence). CDR3 residues: CASSPEQTSGLYNEQFF. CDR3 coding DNA: TGTGCCAGCAGCCCAGAACAGACTAGCGGGTTGTACAATGAGCAGTTCTTC.

The chain carries TRBV11-2 and TRBJ2-7; TRBD2 matches 13 bases. The CDR3 has 16 amino acids. J was trimmed by 0 bases and V by 7 bases; bases with no gene match: 6. Germline assignment: CDR1 SGHAT and CDR2 FQNNGV. The CDR3 DNA sequence: TGTGCCAGCACGTGGGGGACTAGCGGGGTCTCCTACGAGCAGTACTTC. This translates into CASTWGTSGVSYEQYF.

The chain joins TRBV4-1 to TRBJ2-7, with 7 bases identical to TRBD2. The germline V gene encodes CDR1 MGHRA and CDR2 YSYEKL. Germline trimming cut 1 base from V and 2 bases from J; bases unmatched to any gene: 8. The CDR3 spans 16 residues. The DNA for the CDR3 is TGCGCCAGCAGCCAAGTTGCGGGGGACCCAACCTACGAGCAGTACTTC. The encoded protein is CASSQVAGDPTYEQYF.

This clone has just one count. The J gene is TRBJ1-4, the V gene TRBV9; D perhaps matches TRBD1 (5 bases). This CDR3 is 15 amino acids long. Trimming shortened V by 0 bases and J by 3 bases, and 9 bases separated the two germline ends. CDR1 is SGDLS, CDR2 YYNGEE, per germline. The CDR3, as DNA: TGTGCCAGCAGCGTAGGACAGTGGCCTAATGAAAAACTGTTTTTT. Encoded protein: CASSVGQWPNEKLFF.

The chain has TRBV29-1 and TRBJ1-3; D call uncertain. CDR1 is SQVTM, CDR2 ANQGSEA, per germline. The CDR3 runs to 11 residues. V dropped 6 bases and J dropped 4 bases, with 7 bases sitting between them. The CDR3 spells CSVLEGNTIYF. The CDR3 nucleotides are TGCAGCGTCCTGGAGGGAAACACCATATATTTT.

The chain carries TRBV5-6 and TRBJ2-7; TRBD1 is a possible D gene (5 bases). V dropped 0 bases and J dropped 6 bases, with 7 bases sitting between them. The CDR3 has 12 amino acids. The germline V gene encodes CDR1 SGHDT and CDR2 YYEEEE. The CDR3 region is CASSLGGAEQYF. Written as DNA, the CDR3 is TGTGCCAGCAGCTTGGGGGGCGCCGAGCAGTACTTC. The full variable domain, its missing parts supplied by reference TRBV5-6 and TRBJ2-7, is DAGVTQSPTHLIKTRGQQVTLRCSPKSGHDTVSWYQQALGQGPQFIFQYYEEEERQRGNFPDRFSGHQFPNYSSELNVNALLLGDSALYLCASSLGGAEQYFGPGTRLTVT.